These 19 T cell receptor beta chains were all obtained from the same sample, sequenced in a study of T cell clonality in common variable immunodeficiency. Overall study findings and caveats: Reportedly, TCR beta sequences from common variable immunodeficiency showed fewer deletions and N-nucleotide insertions.

Assay: immunoSEQ multiplex PCR; the TCRdb copy retains only in-frame clones and omits some. The sample is made up of roughly 40,000 clones, none counted only once. These receptors' antigens are unknown. The sample comprised peripheral blood mononuclear cells. Receptors originate from a human donor with common variable immunodeficiency.

This clone was observed at least ten times. The CDR3 end falls 3 residues outside the read, so it is completed with the germline J gene. The rearrangement links TRBV30 to TRBJ1-1, with 8 positions matching TRBD1. The germline V gene has CDR1 GTSNPN and CDR2 SVGIG (reference sequence). The CDR3 runs 12 residues. The junction had 4 bases not matched to a gene; V was cut back by 4 bases and J by 6 bases. CDR3: CAWTQGASEAFF. CDR3 DNA, as far as it was read: TGTGCCTGGACTCAGGGGGCCTCTGAA.

This clone was picked up many times. Read sequence stops 3 residues before the CDR3 end, and the germline J gene provides the missing end. The chain couples TRBV18 to TRBJ1-1; no definite D call. CDR3 length equals 14 residues. The V end was cut by 2 bases, the J end by 0 bases, with 7 bases between. Germline-derived CDR1 and CDR2 are KGHSH and LQKENI. The CDR3 region is CASSPGQMNTEAFF. The DNA read from the CDR3 is TGTGCCAGCTCACCAGGGCAGATGAACACTGAA.

This clone was recorded many times. The CDR3 goes on 3 residues after the read ends, and that part is filled in from the germline J gene. V and J are TRBV2 and TRBJ2-5, with D possibly being TRBD2 (6 bases). V was clipped by 6 bases and J by 1 base, with 15 bases between them. This CDR3 spans 15 amino acids. The germline CDR1 and CDR2 sequences are SNHLY and FYNNEI. CDR3 region: CASRGDFGVQETQYF. The part of the CDR3 DNA that was read is TGTGCCAGCAGGGGGGACTTCGGGGTCCAAGAGACC.

This clone was seen repeatedly, ten times or more. The read ends 3 residues shy of where the CDR3 ends; the end is completed using the germline J gene. This rearrangement joins TRBV2 to TRBJ2-5, with 9 positions matching TRBD2. Germline V gene sequence: CDR1 SNHLY, CDR2 FYNNEI. The trim removed 7 bases at V and 4 bases at J, leaving 4 bases unmatched. The CDR3 extends over 13 amino acids. Partial CDR3 DNA: TGTGCCAGCACTGGACTAGCGAGAGAGACC. This sequence encodes CASTGLARET. The entire CDR3 reads CASTGLARETQYF.

In this sample, this clone turned up many times. The CDR3 end is not reached by the read, which stops 3 residues before it; the germline J gene fills it in. V usage is TRBV7-2 and J usage is TRBJ2-7; 12 bases align to TRBD1. The ends lost 5 bases at V and 6 bases at J; junction bases unmatched: 5. The germline CDR1 and CDR2 sequences are SGHTA and FQGNSA. This CDR3 comprises 14 residues. The sequenced part of the CDR3 DNA is TGTGCCAGCAGCCAGGGACAGGGGGCGCTCGAG. Translated: CASSQGQGALE. The full CDR3 sequence reads CASSQGQGALEQYF. Combining the CDR3 with reference TRBV7-2 and TRBJ2-7 gives the whole variable domain GAGVSQSPSNKVTEKGKDVELRCDPISGHTALYWYRQSLGQGLEFLIYFQGNSAPDKSGLPSDRFSAERTGGSVSTLTIQRTQQEDSAVYLCASSQGQGALEQYFGPGTRLTVT.

The sample holds many counts of this clone. With the read ending 3 residues before the CDR3 end, the germline J gene is used to fill in that end. V and J are TRBV7-2 and TRBJ1-6, with unresolved D. Germline CDR1 is SGHTA and CDR2 is FQGNSA. This CDR3 spans 16 amino acids. V lost 0 bases and J 7 bases, leaving 13 bases between the germline ends. The part of the CDR3 DNA that was read is TGTGCCAGCAGCTTAGCCGACCTCGGCGGGAATTCACCC. Translating it yields CASSLADLGGNSP. The CDR3 in full is CASSLADLGGNSPLHF.

This clone was recorded at least ten times. The CDR3 end falls 3 residues outside the read, so it is completed with the germline J gene. This sequence joins TRBV27 and TRBJ2-3; D remains ambiguous. Germline V gene data show CDR1 as MNHEY and CDR2 as SMNVEV (reference sequence). With 10 bases removed from V and 5 bases from J, the gap between germline ends came to 13 bases. The CDR3 spans 12 residues. The sequenced part of the CDR3 DNA is TGTGCCATCAGAGCAACGGTAGATACG. It specifies CAIRATVDT. The full-length CDR3 reads as CAIRATVDTQYF.

This clone was recorded a few times. CDR3 region: CASSPLYSGANVLTF. The part of the CDR3 DNA that was read is TGTGCCAGCTCACCTTTGTACTCTGGGGCCAACGTC. The rearrangement links TRBV18 to TRBJ2-6; D call uncertain. Read coverage stops 3 residues before the CDR3 terminus; the germline J gene supplies the remainder. The germline gives CDR1 KGHSH, CDR2 LQKENI. V shed 3 bases and J shed 0 bases, with 6 bases lying between them. This CDR3 spans 15 amino acids.

This clone was observed at least ten times. Read data end 3 residues before the CDR3 end; the end is taken from the germline J gene. The gene calls are TRBV7-2 and TRBJ2-1, with TRBD1 matching 7 bases. The germline CDR1 and CDR2 sequences are SGHTA and FQGNSA. This CDR3 spans 13 amino acids. With 2 bases clipped from V and 6 bases from J, the junction kept 1 base outside the gene matches. Partial CDR3 DNA: TGTGCCAGCAGCTTATCAGGGGGCAATGAG. Its translation: CASSLSGGNE. The full CDR3 is CASSLSGGNEQFF.

This clone was counted ten times or more. CDR3 region: CASRMDRNYGYTF. The covered CDR3 bases are TGTGCCAGCAGAATGGACAGAAACTATGGC. The rearrangement links TRBV6-2 or TRBV6-3 to TRBJ1-2, with D possibly TRBD1 on 6 matching bases. The read ends 3 residues before the CDR3 terminus; that terminus is restored from the germline J gene. The CDR3 spans 13 residues. Per germline, CDR1 MNHEY and CDR2 SVGEGT. Trimming took off 6 bases at V and 2 bases at J, with 10 bases between the two ends.

This clone was found many times. The read ends 3 residues before the CDR3 terminus; that terminus is restored from the germline J gene. This sequence joins TRBV29-1 and TRBJ2-7; D not certain. Trimming cost V 4 bases and J 0 bases, with 10 bases left between them. CDR3 size: 13 residues. In germline, CDR1 is SQVTM, CDR2 ANQGSEA. The covered CDR3 bases are TGCAGCGTTGTGTCTAGTGGCTCCTACGAG. It yields the protein CSVVSSGSYE. From start to end, the CDR3 is CSVVSSGSYEQYF.

This clone appeared a few times. Read sequence stops 3 residues before the CDR3 end, and the germline J gene provides the missing end. This rearrangement joins TRBV30 to TRBJ2-1; 7 bases map to TRBD1. V was clipped by 2 bases and J by 7 bases; unmatched bases: 5. This CDR3 contains 13 residues. Germline V gene data show CDR1 as GTSNPN and CDR2 as SVGIG (reference sequence). CDR3 loop: CAWSTGQPNEQFF. CDR3 bases read: TGTGCCTGGAGTACGGGACAGCCAAATGAG.

Notes on this clone: The CDR3 extends 3 residues past the end of the read, so its final part is completed from the germline J gene. V and J are TRBV19 and TRBJ1-4; D unclear. The germline V and J ends were trimmed by 5 bases and 6 bases, with 7 bases remaining between them. This CDR3 contains 12 residues. Germline V gives CDR1 LNHDA, CDR2 SQIVND (reference sequence). The CDR3 protein is CASSSRDEKLFF. CDR3 DNA (partial): TGTGCCAGTAGTTCCCGGGATGAAAAA.

In this sample, this clone turned up many times. CDR3 bases read: TGCAGCGTGGGGACTAGCGGCAGCTCCTACGAG. It yields the protein CSVGTSGSSYE. The CDR3 in its entirety is CSVGTSGSSYEQYF. The J gene is TRBJ2-7, the V gene TRBV29-1; 11 bases agree with TRBD2. The read terminates 3 residues before the CDR3 end, so the remaining end is supplied by the germline J gene. Germline values: CDR1 SQVTM, CDR2 ANQGSEA. The CDR3 is 14 residues long. J lost 0 bases, V lost 6 bases, and 4 bases had no gene match.

Worth noting for this clone: The CDR3 goes on 3 residues after the read ends, and that part is filled in from the germline J gene. The chain couples TRBV19 to TRBJ2-2; D uncertain. The CDR3 spans 13 residues. V was trimmed by 2 bases and J by 6 bases, leaving 7 bases between them. CDR1 and CDR2 from the germline V gene are LNHDA and SQIVND (reference sequence). CDR3 DNA, as far as it was read: TGTGCCAGTAGTATAACGGCGGCCGGGGAG. This sequence encodes CASSITAAGE. The whole CDR3 region reads CASSITAAGELFF.

The table lists this clone with a few counts. With the read ending 3 residues before the CDR3 end, the germline J gene is used to fill in that end. The chain recombines TRBV2 with TRBJ1-1; D unresolved. The CDR3 covers 13 residues. Trimming took 6 bases from V and 0 from J, leaving 8 bases between them. CDR1 is SNHLY, CDR2 FYNNEI, per germline. This CDR3 reads CASSVTVNTEAFF. The CDR3 bases that were read are TGTGCCAGCAGCGTTACAGTGAACACTGAA.

In its sample, this clone was seen a few times. The read gets to within 3 residues of the CDR3 end, and the germline J gene fills in the rest. The rearrangement links TRBV5-1 to TRBJ2-5; D is possibly TRBD2 (6 bases). The CDR3 extends over 15 amino acids. Germline CDR1 and CDR2: SGHRS and YFSETQ. The V gene lost 0 bases and the J gene lost 7 bases, with 16 bases spanning the gap. The CDR3 DNA, read in part, is TGCGCCAGCAGCTTGGCCGGGACTGATTATGGGACC. Protein product: CASSLAGTDYGT. Given in full, the CDR3 is CASSLAGTDYGTQYF.

This clone appeared a few times. Relative to the germline gene, one junction end is altered; a read error may explain this. The read finishes 3 residues shy of the CDR3 end, and the germline J gene is used to complete it. The chain combines TRBV30 with TRBJ1-6; tentatively, D is TRBD1 (5 bases). The CDR3 runs to 15 residues. Germline V gene data show CDR1 as GTSNPN and CDR2 as SVGIG (reference sequence). This chain's CDR3 is CAWSVGRGFNSTLHF. The sequenced CDR3 bases are TGTGCCTGGAGTGTCGGGAGGGGCTTTAATTCAACC.

Remarks on this clone: The read ends 3 residues shy of where the CDR3 ends; the end is completed using the germline J gene. This chain joins TRBV18 and TRBJ1-3, with no clear D. The CDR3 is 16 amino acids. Germline-derived CDR1 and CDR2 are KGHSH and LQKENI. The ends were cut back, 6 bases at V and 0 bases at J, with 15 bases in the middle. CDR3 DNA (partial): TGTGCCAGCTCCCCCGGATTAGGGTACTCTGGAAACACC. It specifies CASSPGLGYSGNT. In full, the CDR3 reads CASSPGLGYSGNTIYF.